This T cell receptor beta chain is drawn from a study of control samples from healthy donors and cancer patients. Trimming cost V 5 bases and J 5 bases; bases outside gene matches: 10. Per germline, CDR1 LNHNV and CDR2 YYDKDF (reference sequence). The CDR3 contains 15 residues. Sequenced by immunoSEQ multiplex PCR; TCRdb stores in-frame clones only, minus some. The repertoire consists of tens of thousands of clones, with roughly 90% occurring once and the leading ten covering roughly 1.6%. The sequence was obtained from a man aged 35 to 55 with colorectal cancer. Sequences were obtained from PBMCs. The rearrangement links TRBV15 to TRBJ2-5, with 8 bases fitting TRBD1. CDR3 region: CATSREDRGKETQYF. In DNA, the CDR3 is TGTGCCACCAGCCGGGAAGACAGGGGCAAGGAGACCCAGTACTTC.